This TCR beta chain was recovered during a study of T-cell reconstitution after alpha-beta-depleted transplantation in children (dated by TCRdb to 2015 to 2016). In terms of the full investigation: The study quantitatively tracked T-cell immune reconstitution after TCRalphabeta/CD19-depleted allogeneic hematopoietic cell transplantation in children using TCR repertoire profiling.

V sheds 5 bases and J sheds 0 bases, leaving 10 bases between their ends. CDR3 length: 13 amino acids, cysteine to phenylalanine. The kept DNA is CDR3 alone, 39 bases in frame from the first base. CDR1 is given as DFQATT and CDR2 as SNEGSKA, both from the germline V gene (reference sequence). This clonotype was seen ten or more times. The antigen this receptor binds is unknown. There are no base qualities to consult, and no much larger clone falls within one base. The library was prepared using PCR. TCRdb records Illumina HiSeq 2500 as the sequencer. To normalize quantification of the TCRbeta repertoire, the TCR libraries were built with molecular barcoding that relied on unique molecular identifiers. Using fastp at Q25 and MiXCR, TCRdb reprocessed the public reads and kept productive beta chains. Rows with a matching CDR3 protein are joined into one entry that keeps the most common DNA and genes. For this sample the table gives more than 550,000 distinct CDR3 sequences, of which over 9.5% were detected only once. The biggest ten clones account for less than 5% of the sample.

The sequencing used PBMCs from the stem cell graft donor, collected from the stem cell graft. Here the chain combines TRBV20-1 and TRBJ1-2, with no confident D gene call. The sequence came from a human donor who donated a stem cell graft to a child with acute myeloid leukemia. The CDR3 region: CSASPTANYGYTF. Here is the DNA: TGCAGTGCTTCCCCGACGGCTAACTATGGCTACACCTTC.